Included here is one T cell receptor (beta chain) sequence, with context. Antigen: not known. Using a J-beta primer mix together with a sample-barcoded 5' primer, a second PCR was run for about 6 to 12 cycles. Every cDNA molecule carried a tag from a template-switch adaptor bearing 12 random nucleotides. TCRdb fed the 5' RACE reads into MiXCR, producing one record per CDR3 protein. Of 1,800,000 or so distinct CDR3 sequences in the sample, roughly 43% are singletons; the top ten hold about 23%. These data are taken from a study of blood T cells in healthy people across ages. Findings and caveats of the study: Across the age range, TCR beta diversity per million T cells fell in a roughly linear way.

Sequenced: blood. This sequence originates from a human donor in good health.

CDR3 sequence: CSAREGWRGKQFF. In nucleotides, the CDR3 is TGCAGTGCTAGAGAGGGTTGGAGGGGAAAGCAGTTCTTC. The chain carries TRBV20-1 and TRBJ2-1, with D possibly matching TRBD2 (6 bases). Germline CDR1 and CDR2: DFQATT and SNEGSKA (reference sequence). V lost 0 bases, J lost 11 bases, and 14 bases lay in between. The CDR3 contains 13 residues.